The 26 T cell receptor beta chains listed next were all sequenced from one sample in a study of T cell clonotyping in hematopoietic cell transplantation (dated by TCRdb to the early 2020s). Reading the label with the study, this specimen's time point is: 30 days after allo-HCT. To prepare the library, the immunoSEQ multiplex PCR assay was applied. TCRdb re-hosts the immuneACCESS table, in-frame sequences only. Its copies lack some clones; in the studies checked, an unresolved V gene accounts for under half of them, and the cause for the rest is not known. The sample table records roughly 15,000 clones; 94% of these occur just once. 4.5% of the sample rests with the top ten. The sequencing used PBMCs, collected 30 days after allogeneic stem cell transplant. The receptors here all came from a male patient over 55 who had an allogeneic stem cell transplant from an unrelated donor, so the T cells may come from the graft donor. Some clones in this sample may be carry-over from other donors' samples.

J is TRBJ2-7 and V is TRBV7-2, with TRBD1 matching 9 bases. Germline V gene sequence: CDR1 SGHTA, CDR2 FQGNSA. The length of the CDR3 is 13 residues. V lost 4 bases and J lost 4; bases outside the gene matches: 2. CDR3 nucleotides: TGTGCCAGCAGCTCTGACAGGGGGTACGAGCAGTACTTC. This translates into CASSSDRGYEQYF. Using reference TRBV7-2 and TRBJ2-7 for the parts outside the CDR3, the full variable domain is GAGVSQSPSNKVTEKGKDVELRCDPISGHTALYWYRQSLGQGLEFLIYFQGNSAPDKSGLPSDRFSAERTGGSVSTLTIQRTQQEDSAVYLCASSSDRGYEQYFGPGTRLTVT.

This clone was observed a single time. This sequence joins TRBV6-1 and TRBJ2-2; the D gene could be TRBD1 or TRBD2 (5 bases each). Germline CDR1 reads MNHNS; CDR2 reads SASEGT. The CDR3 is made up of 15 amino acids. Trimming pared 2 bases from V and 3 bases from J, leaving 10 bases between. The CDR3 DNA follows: TGTGCCAGCAGTGAACAAGAGGGGTACACCGGGGAGCTGTTTTTT. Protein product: CASSEQEGYTGELFF.

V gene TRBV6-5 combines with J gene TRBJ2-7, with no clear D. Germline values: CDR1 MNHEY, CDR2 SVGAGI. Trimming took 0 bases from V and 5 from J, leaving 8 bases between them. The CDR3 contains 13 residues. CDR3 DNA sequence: TGTGCCAGCAGTTACTCAATTTACGACGAGCAGTACTTC. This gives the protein CASSYSIYDEQYF.

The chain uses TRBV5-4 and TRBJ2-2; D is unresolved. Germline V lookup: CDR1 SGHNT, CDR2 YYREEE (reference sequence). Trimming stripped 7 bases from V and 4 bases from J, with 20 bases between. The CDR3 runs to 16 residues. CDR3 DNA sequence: TGTGCCAGCTTTGATGCGCGTTCCGTGGGCACCGGGGAGCTGTTTTTT. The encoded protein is CASFDARSVGTGELFF.

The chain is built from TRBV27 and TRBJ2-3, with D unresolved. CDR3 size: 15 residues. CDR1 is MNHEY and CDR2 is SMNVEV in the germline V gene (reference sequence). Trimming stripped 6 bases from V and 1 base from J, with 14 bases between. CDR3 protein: CASSQTPYGTDTQYF. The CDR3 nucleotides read TGTGCCAGCAGCCAAACCCCATATGGCACAGATACGCAGTATTTT.

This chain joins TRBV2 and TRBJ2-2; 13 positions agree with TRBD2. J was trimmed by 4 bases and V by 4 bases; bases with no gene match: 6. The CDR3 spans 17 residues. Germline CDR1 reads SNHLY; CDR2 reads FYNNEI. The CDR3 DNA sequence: TGTGCCAGCAGTGTACTAGCGGGGGGGCTGAGCACCGGGGAGCTGTTTTTT. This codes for CASSVLAGGLSTGELFF.

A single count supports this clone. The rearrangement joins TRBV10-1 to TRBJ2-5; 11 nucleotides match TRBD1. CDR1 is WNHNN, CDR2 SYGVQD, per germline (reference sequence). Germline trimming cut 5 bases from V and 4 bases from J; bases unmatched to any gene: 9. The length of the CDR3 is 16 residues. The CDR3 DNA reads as TGCGCCAGCAGTCCCGGGACAGGGGGTGGTGGAGAGACCCAGTACTTC. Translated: CASSPGTGGGGETQYF.

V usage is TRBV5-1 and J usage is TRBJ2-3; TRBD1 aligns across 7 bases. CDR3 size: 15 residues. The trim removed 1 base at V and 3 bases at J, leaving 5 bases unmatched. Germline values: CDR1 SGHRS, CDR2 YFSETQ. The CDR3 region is CASSLLAGGTDTQYF. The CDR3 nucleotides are TGCGCCAGCAGCTTGCTGGCAGGGGGAACAGATACGCAGTATTTT.

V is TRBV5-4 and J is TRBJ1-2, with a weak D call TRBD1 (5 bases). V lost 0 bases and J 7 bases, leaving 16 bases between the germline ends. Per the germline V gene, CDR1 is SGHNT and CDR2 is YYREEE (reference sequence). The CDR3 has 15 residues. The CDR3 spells CASSLATLGTSGYTF. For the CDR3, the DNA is TGTGCCAGCAGCTTGGCGACCCTAGGGACGTCTGGCTACACCTTC.

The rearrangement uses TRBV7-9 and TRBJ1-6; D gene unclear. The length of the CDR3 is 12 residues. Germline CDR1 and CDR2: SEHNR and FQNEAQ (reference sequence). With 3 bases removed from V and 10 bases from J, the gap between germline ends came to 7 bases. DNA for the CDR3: TGTGCCAGCAGCTTTTGGCAATCACCCCTCCACTTT. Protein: CASSFWQSPLHF. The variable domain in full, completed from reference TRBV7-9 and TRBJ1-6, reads DTGVSQNPRHKITKRGQNVTFRCDPISEHNRLYWYRQTLGQGPEFLTYFQNEAQLEKSRLLSDRFSAERPKGSFSTLEIQRTEQGDSAMYLCASSFWQSPLHFGNGTRLTVT.

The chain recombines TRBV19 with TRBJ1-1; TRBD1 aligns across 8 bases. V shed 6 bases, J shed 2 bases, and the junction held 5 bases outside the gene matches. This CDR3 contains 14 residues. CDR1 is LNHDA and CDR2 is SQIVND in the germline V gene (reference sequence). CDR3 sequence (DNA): TGTGCCAGTAGACCTACAGGGGGTAACACTGAAGCTTTCTTT. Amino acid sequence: CASRPTGGNTEAFF.

The CDR3, as DNA: TGTGCCAGCAGCTTAAATAGAGGGACAGGGAACTATGGCTACACCTTC. Residues: CASSLNRGTGNYGYTF. The J gene is TRBJ1-2, the V gene TRBV7-2; 9 bases fit TRBD1. CDR1 is SGHTA, CDR2 FQGNSA, per germline. This CDR3 spans 16 amino acids. The junction had 6 bases not matched to a gene; V was cut back by 2 bases and J by 2 bases.

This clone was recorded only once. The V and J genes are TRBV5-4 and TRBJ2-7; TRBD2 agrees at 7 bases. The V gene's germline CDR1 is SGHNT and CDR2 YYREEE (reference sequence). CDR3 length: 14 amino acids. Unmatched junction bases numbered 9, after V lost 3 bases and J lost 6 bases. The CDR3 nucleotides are TGTGCCAGCAGCTCCGTCGGGAGGCGAGCCGAGCAGTACTTC. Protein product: CASSSVGRRAEQYF.

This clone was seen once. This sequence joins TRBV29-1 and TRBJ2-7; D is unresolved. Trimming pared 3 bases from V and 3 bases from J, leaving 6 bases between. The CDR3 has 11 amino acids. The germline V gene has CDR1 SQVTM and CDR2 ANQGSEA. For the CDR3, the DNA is TGCAGCGTTGAGGGAAGCTACGAGCAGTACTTC. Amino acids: CSVEGSYEQYF.

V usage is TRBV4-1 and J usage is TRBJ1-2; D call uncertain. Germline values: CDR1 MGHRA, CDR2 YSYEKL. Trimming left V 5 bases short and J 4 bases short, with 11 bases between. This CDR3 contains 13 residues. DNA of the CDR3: TGCGCCAGCAGCAAGAGCTGGCCCTATGGCTACACCTTC. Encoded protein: CASSKSWPYGYTF.

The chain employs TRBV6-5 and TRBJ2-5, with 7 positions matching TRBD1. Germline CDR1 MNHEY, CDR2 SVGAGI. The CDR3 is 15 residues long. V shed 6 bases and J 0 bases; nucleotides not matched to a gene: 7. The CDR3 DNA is TGTGCCAGCAGCGGCTTGACAGGGCACCAAGAGACCCAGTACTTC. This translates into CASSGLTGHQETQYF.

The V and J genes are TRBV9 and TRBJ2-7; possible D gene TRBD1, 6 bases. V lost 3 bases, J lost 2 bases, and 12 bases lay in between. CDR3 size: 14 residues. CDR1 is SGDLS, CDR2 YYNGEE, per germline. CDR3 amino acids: CASSARQDTYEQYF. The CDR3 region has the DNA TGTGCCAGCAGCGCCCGACAGGATACCTACGAGCAGTACTTC. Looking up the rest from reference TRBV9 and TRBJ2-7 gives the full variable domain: DSGVTQTPKHLITATGQRVTLRCSPRSGDLSVYWYQQSLDQGLQFLIQYYNGEERAKGNILERFSAQQFPDLHSELNLSSLELGDSALYFCASSARQDTYEQYFGPGTRLTVT.

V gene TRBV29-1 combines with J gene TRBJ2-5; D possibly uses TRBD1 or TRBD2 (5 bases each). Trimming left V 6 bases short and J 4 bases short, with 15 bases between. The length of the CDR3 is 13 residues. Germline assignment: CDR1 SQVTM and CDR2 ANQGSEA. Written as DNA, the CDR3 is TGCAGCGTGGGGACCACAGACAGAGAGACCCAGTACTTC. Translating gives CSVGTTDRETQYF.

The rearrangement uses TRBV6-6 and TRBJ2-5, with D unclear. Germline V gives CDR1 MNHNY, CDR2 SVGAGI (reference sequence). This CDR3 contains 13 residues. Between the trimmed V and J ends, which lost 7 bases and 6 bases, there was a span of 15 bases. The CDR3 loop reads CASMDVGLKTQYF. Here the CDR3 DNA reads TGTGCCAGCATGGACGTAGGGTTGAAGACCCAGTACTTC.

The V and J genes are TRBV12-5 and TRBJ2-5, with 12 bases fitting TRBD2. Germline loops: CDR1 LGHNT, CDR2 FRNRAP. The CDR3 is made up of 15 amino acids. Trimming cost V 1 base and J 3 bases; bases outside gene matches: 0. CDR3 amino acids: CASGLGLAGEETQYF. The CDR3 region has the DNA TGTGCTAGTGGTTTGGGACTAGCGGGGGAAGAGACCCAGTACTTC.

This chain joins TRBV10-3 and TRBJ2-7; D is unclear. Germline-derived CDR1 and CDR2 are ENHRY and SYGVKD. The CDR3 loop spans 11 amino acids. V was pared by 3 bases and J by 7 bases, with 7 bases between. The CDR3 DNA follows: TGTGCCATCAGTGACGTCGGTGAGCAGTACTTC. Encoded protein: CAISDVGEQYF.

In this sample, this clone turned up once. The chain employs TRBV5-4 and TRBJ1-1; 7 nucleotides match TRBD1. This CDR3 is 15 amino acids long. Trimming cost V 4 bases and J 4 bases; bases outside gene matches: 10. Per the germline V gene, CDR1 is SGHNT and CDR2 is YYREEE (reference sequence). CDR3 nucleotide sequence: TGTGCCAGCAGCCCTGCGGAGCAGGGGGGCACTGAAGCTTTCTTT. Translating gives CASSPAEQGGTEAFF.

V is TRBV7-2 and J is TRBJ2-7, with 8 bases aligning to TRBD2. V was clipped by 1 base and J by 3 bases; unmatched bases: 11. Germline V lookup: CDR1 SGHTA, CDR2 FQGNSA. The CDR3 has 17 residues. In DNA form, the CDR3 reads TGTGCCAGCAGCTTAGTAGGGCTAACGGGGGGGCGCTACGAGCAGTACTTC. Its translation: CASSLVGLTGGRYEQYF.

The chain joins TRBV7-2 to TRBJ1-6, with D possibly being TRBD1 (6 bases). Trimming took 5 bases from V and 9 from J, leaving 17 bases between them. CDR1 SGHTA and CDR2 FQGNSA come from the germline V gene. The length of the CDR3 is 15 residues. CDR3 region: CASSVDGGGSSPLHF. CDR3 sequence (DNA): TGTGCCAGCAGCGTCGACGGGGGCGGGAGTTCACCCCTCCACTTT.

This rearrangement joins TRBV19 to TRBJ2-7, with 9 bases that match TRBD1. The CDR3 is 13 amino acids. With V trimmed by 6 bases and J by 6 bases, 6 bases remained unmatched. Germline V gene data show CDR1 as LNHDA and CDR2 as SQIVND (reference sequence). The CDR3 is CASSRDRVGEQYF. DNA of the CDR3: TGTGCCAGTAGCCGGGACAGGGTTGGCGAGCAGTACTTC.

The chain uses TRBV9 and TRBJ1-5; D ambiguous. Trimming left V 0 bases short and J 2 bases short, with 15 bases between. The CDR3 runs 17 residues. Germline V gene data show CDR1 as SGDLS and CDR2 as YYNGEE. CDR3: CASSVADSLDGNQPQHF. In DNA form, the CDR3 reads TGTGCCAGCAGCGTAGCGGACTCCCTGGATGGCAATCAGCCCCAGCATTTT.